This TCR beta chain stems from a study of shared clonotypes between healthy human individuals. All the donors were Caucasian adults who lived in Nashville, Tennessee. Naive CD4+ cells were CD45RA-selected; the remaining cells were memory. Profiling relied on immunoSEQ multiplex PCR, and the TCRdb table lists in-frame clones only, not all of them. The sample carries about 600,000 clones, around 97% recorded once. The V gene lost 5 bases and the J gene lost 0 bases, with 16 bases spanning the gap. Germline CDR1 reads MNHEY; CDR2 reads SMNVEV (reference sequence). The CDR3 runs 16 residues. The origin of this receptor is a woman under 40 in good health. Sequenced input: naive CD4+ T cells sorted from blood. Noted subset: CD45RA+ positively selected. The chain carries TRBV27 and TRBJ1-1, with unresolved D. The CDR3 DNA is TGTGCCAGCAGTCCCCAACGCTTGAGTATGAACACTGAAGCTTTCTTT. It yields the protein CASSPQRLSMNTEAFF.